This TCR beta chain is drawn from a study of T cell repertoires in cytomegalovirus infection. Study background: Public TCR beta signatures marked donors with CMV infection and the matching HLA.

This clonotype has a count of ten or more. Using its own MiXCR run on the reads, TCRdb lists one record per CDR3 protein. Found here are hundreds of thousands of distinct CDR3 sequences, 6.5% of them singletons; the top ten hold less than 7.5%. V lost 4 bases to trimming and J lost 0 bases, with 12 bases between them. CDR1 SGHAT and CDR2 FQNNGV come from the germline V gene. This CDR3 spans 16 amino acids. The TCR comes from a human donor in good health (CMV status not recorded). Some clones in this sample may be carry-over from other donors' samples. The sample comprised PBMCs. This chain connects TRBV11-2 to TRBJ1-4; D may be TRBD1 (5 bases). CDR3 loop: CASSSTGTATNEKLFF. CDR3 in DNA: TGTGCCAGCAGCTCCACCGGGACTGCAACTAATGAAAAACTGTTTTTT. The full variable domain, its missing parts supplied by reference TRBV11-2 and TRBJ1-4, is EAGVAQSPRYKIIEKRQSVAFWCNPISGHATLYWYQQILGQGPKLLIQFQNNGVVDDSQLPKDRFSAERLKGVDSTLKIQPAKLEDSAVYLCASSSTGTATNEKLFFGSGTQLSVL.